This T cell receptor beta chain was found in a study of human thymus T cells. Generated by immunoSEQ multiplex PCR, the TCRdb table keeps only in-frame clones and is missing some. Of about 120,000 clones listed, approximately 96% are singletons. CDR1 is LGHNA, CDR2 YSLEER, per germline. The CDR3 runs 16 residues. V was pared by 0 bases and J by 4 bases, with 7 bases of the junction left unmatched. Thymic resections from corrective heart surgery supplied the tissue. The receptor was derived from a boy in the first two years of life with a congenital heart defect but otherwise immunologically healthy. The chain joins TRBV4-3 to TRBJ2-7, with 9 bases identical to TRBD2. Sequenced input: thymus tissue. CDR3 sequence reads: CASSQDSSGGPYEQYF. For the CDR3, the DNA is TGCGCCAGCAGCCAAGATTCCAGCGGGGGGCCGTACGAGCAGTACTTC.